What follows describes a single TCR beta chain. Its antigen is as yet unknown. This sample was taken from a study of cytomegalovirus exposure and HLA in healthy donors. Study-wide results and caveats: Earlier analysis yielded a pattern in which most TCR beta V segments were productive about 90% or about 30% of the time.

The PCR employed 60 Vbeta primers together with 13 Jbeta primers. Only in-frame clones appear in the TCRdb table, and some are missing; sequencing was by immunoSEQ multiplex PCR. Among around 110,000 clones, 60% to 70% were seen once, and the ten largest hold around 9.7%. Germline lookup yields CDR1 SGHVS and CDR2 FNYEAQ. CDR3 length: 15 amino acids. Between the trimmed V and J ends, which lost 1 base and 1 base, there was a span of 10 bases. This rearrangement joins TRBV7-6 to TRBJ2-5, with D maybe TRBD2 (6 bases). Sequencing used PBMCs. This clonotype was sampled from a woman aged 40 to 55 in good health and CMV-seropositive. The CDR3 nucleotides are TGTGCCAGCAGCTTAGTGTCGGGAGTCCAAGAGACCCAGTACTTC. Translation: CASSLVSGVQETQYF.